Here is one TCR beta chain with its context. Its antigen is not known. This record belongs to a study of cytomegalovirus exposure and HLA in healthy donors. PCR employed 60 Vbeta and 13 Jbeta primers. Produced via immunoSEQ multiplex PCR; TCRdb's table is partial and in-frame only. The sample comprises about 37,000 clones, about 80% of which are singletons, and more than 9% rests with the top ten. Study-level results: The classifier was said to identify cytomegalovirus status with high specificity and sensitivity.

Trimming shortened V by 0 bases and J by 3 bases, and 15 bases separated the two germline ends. CDR1 is LGHNA, CDR2 YNFKEQ, per germline. The CDR3 extends over 16 amino acids. Sequencing used PBMCs. The sequence was collected from a woman under 30 in good health and CMV-seropositive. The chain joins TRBV4-2 to TRBJ2-7; weak D call: TRBD1 (6 bases). DNA of the CDR3: TGTGCCAGCAGCCAAGAGGGACATCGCGGAATCTACGAGCAGTACTTC. Translation gives CASSQEGHRGIYEQYF.